Below, 22 T cell receptor beta chains from the same sample are listed, as sequenced in a study of T-cell reconstitution after alpha-beta-depleted transplantation in children. It was with unique molecular identifiers that the TCRbeta library was prepared. TCRdb re-called the PCR reads with MiXCR, one entry per CDR3 protein. The sample shows some 550,000 distinct CDR3 sequences, around 19% of them seen only once. The input for sequencing was PBMCs from the stem cell graft donor, taken from the stem cell graft. The receptors were gathered from a human donor who donated a stem cell graft to a child with acute lymphoblastic leukemia.

This clonotype has more than one count but fewer than ten. The CDR3 here is CASRAGRRITGELFF. The CDR3 bases are TGCGCCAGCAGGGCTGGGAGGAGGATCACCGGGGAGCTGTTTTTT. The chain combines TRBV4-1 with TRBJ2-2; tentative D call: TRBD2 (6 bases). With 6 bases removed from V and 4 bases from J, the gap between germline ends came to 15 bases. CDR1 and CDR2 (germline): MGHRA, YSYEKL. This CDR3 is 15 amino acids long.

This clonotype was recorded a few times. The chain carries TRBV24-1 and TRBJ2-7, with D possibly being TRBD2 (5 bases). This CDR3 is built from 14 residues. Looked up from germline, CDR1 is KGHDR and CDR2 is SFDVKD. Trimming left V 8 bases short and J 7 bases short, with 20 bases between. CDR3 residues: CATTGSGSTGEQYF. The CDR3 nucleotides read TGTGCCACCACGGGGAGCGGCTCTACGGGGGAGCAGTACTTC.

The chain joins TRBV5-1 to TRBJ2-1; 11 bases agree with TRBD2. The CDR3 length is 15 residues. V lost 4 bases to trimming and J lost 8 bases; unmatched junction nucleotides: 8. The germline gives CDR1 SGHRS, CDR2 YFSETQ. The CDR3 nucleotides read TGCGCCAGCAGCACTACTAGCGGGAGAGCCGATGAGCAGTTCTTC. It encodes CASSTTSGRADEQFF.

The chain recombines TRBV12-3 or TRBV12-4 with TRBJ1-6; tentatively, D is TRBD1 (6 bases). The CDR3 loop spans 16 amino acids. V was cut by 3 bases and J by 11 bases, with 20 bases left in between. The CDR3 DNA reads TGTGCCAGCAGTTTTGACGGGGACATGGTACTCACACCCCTCCACTTT. Its protein is CASSFDGDMVLTPLHF.

The chain combines TRBV10-3 with TRBJ2-2; D not certain. This CDR3 has 14 amino acids. Trimming shortened V by 7 bases and J by 4 bases, and 13 bases separated the two germline ends. Germline V gene lookup returns CDR1 ENHRY and CDR2 SYGVKD. CDR3 sequence (DNA): TGTGCCATCAAATGGCCTGGATCCACCGGGGAGCTGTTTTTT. It yields the protein CAIKWPGSTGELFF.

The V gene is TRBV6-5, the J gene TRBJ2-2; 10 bases line up with TRBD2. With 1 base clipped from V and 0 bases from J, the junction kept 2 bases outside the gene matches. This CDR3 is 17 amino acids long. Germline V gene data show CDR1 as MNHEY and CDR2 as SVGAGI. The CDR3 reads CASSYFSGRTNTGELFF. DNA of the CDR3: TGTGCCAGCAGTTACTTTAGCGGGAGGACGAACACCGGGGAGCTGTTTTTT.

V is TRBV11-2 and J is TRBJ1-4; possibly TRBD1 for D (5 bases). This CDR3 is built from 15 residues. V was shortened by 7 bases and J by 7 bases, with 19 bases between the two germline ends. Germline values: CDR1 SGHAT, CDR2 FQNNGV. CDR3 bases: TGTGCCAGCAATGAGGGTAGACGTGGGGGTGAAAAACTGTTTTTT. Encoded protein: CASNEGRRGGEKLFF.

J is TRBJ1-2 and V is TRBV4-2; D perhaps matches TRBD1 (5 bases). CDR3 length equals 16 residues. Germline CDR1 is LGHNA and CDR2 is YNFKEQ. V dropped 7 bases and J dropped 0 bases, with 18 bases sitting between them. The CDR3 is CASTPEVWGPNYGYTF. CDR3 nucleotides: TGTGCCAGCACCCCCGAGGTTTGGGGCCCTAACTATGGCTACACCTTC.

This rearrangement joins TRBV6-5 to TRBJ1-6, with D uncertain. V lost 0 bases to trimming and J lost 0 bases, with 12 bases between them. Germline loops: CDR1 MNHEY, CDR2 SVGAGI. This CDR3 is built from 18 residues. The CDR3 bases are TGTGCCAGCAGTTACTCGAGAGCGGGAATCTCCTATAATTCACCCCTCCACTTT. Its translation is CASSYSRAGISYNSPLHF.

Here the CDR3 reads CASSSAGAVGEQFF. CDR3 coding DNA: TGCGCCAGCAGCTCGGCGGGAGCCGTTGGGGAGCAGTTCTTC. V gene TRBV5-1 combines with J gene TRBJ2-1; 7 nucleotides match TRBD2. The CDR3 is made up of 14 amino acids. Germline V gene sequence: CDR1 SGHRS, CDR2 YFSETQ. J gave up 10 bases and V 3 bases, and 10 bases lay outside the gene matches.

J is TRBJ2-1 and V is TRBV7-8; the D gene is possibly TRBD2 (6 bases). Germline V gives CDR1 SGHVS, CDR2 FQNEAQ. This CDR3 spans 15 amino acids. V lost 2 bases and J 5 bases, leaving 13 bases between the germline ends. The CDR3 loop reads CASSLTGAADNEQFF. In DNA, the CDR3 is TGTGCCAGCAGCTTAACGGGAGCAGCGGACAATGAGCAGTTCTTC.

A few counts support this clonotype. The gene calls are TRBV15 and TRBJ2-5; 8 nucleotides align to TRBD1. V lost 5 bases and J lost 3; bases outside the gene matches: 5. The CDR3 spans 14 residues. Germline CDR1 is LNHNV and CDR2 is YYDKDF (reference sequence). Here the CDR3 DNA reads TGTGCCACCAGCGACAGGGGCGGGGAAGAGACCCAGTACTTC. It yields the protein CATSDRGGEETQYF.

This clonotype was counted a few times. The J gene is TRBJ2-3, the V gene TRBV4-2; weak D call: TRBD2 (6 bases). Trimming shortened V by 1 base and J by 6 bases, and 17 bases separated the two germline ends. This CDR3 is built from 16 residues. Germline V CDR1 and CDR2: LGHNA, YNFKEQ. The CDR3 sequence: CASSQGASVSRDTQYF. In DNA, the CDR3 is TGTGCCAGCAGCCAAGGGGCTAGCGTGTCAAGGGATACGCAGTATTTT.

This clonotype was seen a handful of times. V is TRBV5-5 and J is TRBJ1-1; D not resolved. Between the trimmed V and J ends, which lost 4 bases and 2 bases, there was a span of 15 bases. Germline V gene data show CDR1 as SGHKS and CDR2 as YYEKEE (reference sequence). The CDR3 loop spans 15 amino acids. The CDR3 nucleotides read TGTGCCAGCAGCGCCGTGCAGGCCTTTAACACTGAAGCTTTCTTT. Translation: CASSAVQAFNTEAFF.

This clonotype was detected only a few times. This sequence joins TRBV5-1 and TRBJ2-5; a weak D match, TRBD2 (6 bases). This CDR3 comprises 12 residues. V was pared by 4 bases and J by 3 bases, with 7 bases between. Germline CDR1 SGHRS, CDR2 YFSETQ. Here the CDR3 reads CASSPSEETQYF. Here the CDR3 DNA reads TGCGCCAGCAGCCCTAGCGAAGAGACCCAGTACTTC.

Comments on this clonotype: Here the CDR3 omits its conserved ending phenylalanine or tryptophan, so a read error is the likely source. The chain couples TRBV10-2 to TRBJ1-5; D may be TRBD1 (6 bases). CDR1 WSHSY and CDR2 SAAADI come from the germline V gene. Trimming cost V 11 bases and J 0 bases, with 11 bases left between them. The CDR3 is made up of 13 amino acids. The CDR3 DNA is TGCGCCGCACAGGGTTATAGCAATCAGCCCCAGCATTTG. This sequence encodes CAAQGYSNQPQHL.

The gene calls are TRBV7-3 and TRBJ2-5; 9 bases fit TRBD2. This CDR3 spans 15 amino acids. V was clipped by 5 bases and J by 5 bases; unmatched bases: 9. Germline CDR1 reads SGHTA; CDR2 reads FQGTGA. The CDR3 nucleotides read TGTGCCAGCAGCCTTAGCGGGAGTGCAGGGGAGACCCAGTACTTC. Amino acid sequence: CASSLSGSAGETQYF.

CDR3 bases: TGTGCCAGCAGTATGTATAGGGCGGGAGGGCCCTACGAGCAGTACTTC. This encodes CASSMYRAGGPYEQYF. The chain employs TRBV12-3 or TRBV12-4 and TRBJ2-7; TRBD2 matches 9 bases. The CDR3 runs to 16 residues. With V trimmed by 5 bases and J by 2 bases, 10 bases remained unmatched.

There are a few counts of this clonotype. At one end, the junction sequence differs from germline, possibly due to a read error. V gene TRBV4-1 combines with J gene TRBJ2-1; D unclear. The CDR3 runs 12 residues. CDR1 and CDR2 from the germline V gene are MGHRA and YSYEKL. The CDR3 protein is CASSQDLNEQFF. The CDR3 DNA sequence: TGTGCCAGCAGCCAAGATCTCAATGAGCAGTTCTTC.

The table lists this clonotype with a few counts. The chain links TRBV7-3 to TRBJ2-2; 8 bases align to TRBD1. This CDR3 spans 16 amino acids. The V and J ends lost 0 bases and 1 base, in that order; junction bases with no gene match: 1. Germline V gene lookup returns CDR1 SGHTA and CDR2 FQGTGA. The CDR3 bases are TGTGCCAGCAGCTTAACCGGGACAGGGAACACCGGGGAGCTGTTTTTT. Its protein product is CASSLTGTGNTGELFF.

This clonotype was detected only a few times. This sequence joins TRBV6-1 and TRBJ2-3, with TRBD2 matching over 8 bases. CDR3 length equals 15 residues. CDR1 and CDR2 from the germline V gene are MNHNS and SASEGT. V trimming: 4 bases; J trimming: 1 base; junction bases outside the gene matches: 4. CDR3 region: CASSGQLAGTDTQYF. The CDR3 nucleotides are TGTGCCAGCAGTGGCCAACTAGCGGGCACAGATACGCAGTATTTT.

The sample holds a few counts of this clonotype. The rearrangement uses TRBV20-1 and TRBJ2-4, with unresolved D. The CDR3 loop spans 13 amino acids. CDR1 and CDR2 from the germline V gene are DFQATT and SNEGSKA (reference sequence). The V end lost 6 bases, the J end lost 7 bases, and 16 bases lay between the germline ends. The DNA of the CDR3 is TGCAGTGCCCCTAGAGAGAACGGCAACATTCAGTACTTC. This gives the protein CSAPRENGNIQYF.